This T cell receptor (beta chain) was captured in a study of CD8 T cells in ankylosing spondylitis. Making the TCR beta libraries involved quantitative 5'-RACE with molecular barcodes. TCRdb re-called the 5' RACE reads through MiXCR, storing one row per CDR3 protein. The sample carries about 31,000 distinct CDR3 sequences, about 7.8% recorded once. This TCR came from a male donor with ankylosing spondylitis or in good health (not recorded which). Sample: blood, either unsorted or a sorted T cell fraction (not recorded which).

The chain's CDR3 is CASSLVHQDYEQYF. In nucleotides, the CDR3 is TGTGCCAGCAGCTTAGTCCACCAGGACTACGAGCAGTACTTC. This chain links TRBV11-2 with TRBJ2-7; D uncertain. The length of the CDR3 is 14 residues. Deletions cut 1 base from V and 3 bases from J, with 10 bases between. Looked up from germline, CDR1 is SGHAT and CDR2 is FQNNGV.